A single sample is the source of the 15 T cell receptor beta chains below, sequenced in a study of blood T cells in healthy people across ages. PCR was performed a second time for about 7 to 12 cycles using a sample-barcoded 5' primer and a J-beta primer mix. TCRdb re-analysed the 5' RACE reads in MiXCR, keeping a single row per CDR3 protein. The sample yields approximately 730,000 distinct CDR3 sequences, 53% seen once. Material: blood. The receptors stem from a man older than 75 in good health.

The rearrangement uses TRBV7-6 and TRBJ2-5; D is unclear. The DNA end is a closer match to TRBJ2-7, so the J assignment may be wrong. Germline V gives CDR1 SGHVS, CDR2 FNYEAQ. The CDR3 sequence is 14 residues long. The CDR3 region has the DNA TGTGCCAGCAGCCCACGGCGGCAGGCCTACGAGCAGTACTTC. As protein: CASSPRRQAYEQYF.

The CDR3 nucleotides are TGCGCCAGCAGCTTTCCGAGAGGCGGGAGAGGAAATGAGCAGTTCTTC. This translates into CASSFPRGGRGNEQFF. V usage is TRBV5-1 and J usage is TRBJ2-1, with 7 nucleotides matching TRBD2. Germline CDR1 and CDR2: SGHRS and YFSETQ. Losses at the gene ends were 2 bases for V and 7 bases for J; bases not matched to a gene: 12. This CDR3 has 16 amino acids.

This chain connects TRBV27 to TRBJ2-7; 7 nucleotides line up with TRBD1. The ends lost 3 bases at V and 2 bases at J; junction bases unmatched: 7. Germline CDR1 is MNHEY and CDR2 is SMNVEV (reference sequence). The CDR3 length is 15 residues. CDR3: CASSLGQGEAYEQYF. The CDR3 region has the DNA TGTGCCAGCAGTTTGGGGCAGGGGGAAGCCTACGAGCAGTACTTC.

This clonotype was detected only a few times. The chain has TRBV28 and TRBJ2-7, with 7 bases that match TRBD2. The J call may be wrong; the DNA end is better matched by TRBJ2-5. The CDR3 extends over 14 amino acids. CDR1 and CDR2 (germline): MDHEN, SYDVKM. CDR3 amino acids: CASSRSGVGKTQYF. The CDR3, as DNA: TGTGCCAGCAGTAGGAGCGGGGTAGGAAAGACCCAGTACTTC.

This clonotype was found a few times. The chain recombines TRBV20-1 with TRBJ2-7; TRBD1 agrees at 10 bases. The V gene end was trimmed by 3 bases and the J gene end by 5 bases; junction bases not matched to a gene: 4. Germline V CDR1 and CDR2: DFQATT, SNEGSKA (reference sequence). The CDR3 totals 13 residues. The CDR3 protein is CSARGQGTNEQYF. CDR3 DNA sequence: TGCAGTGCTAGGGGACAGGGGACTAACGAGCAGTACTTC.

This clonotype was recorded a few times. The J gene is TRBJ2-1, the V gene TRBV5-1; 10 bases line up with TRBD2. With 2 bases clipped from V and 8 bases from J, the junction kept 7 bases outside the gene matches. The CDR3 extends over 15 amino acids. Per germline, CDR1 SGHRS and CDR2 YFSETQ. This CDR3 reads CASSLPGLALDEQFF. CDR3 DNA sequence: TGCGCCAGCAGCTTACCGGGACTAGCGTTAGATGAGCAGTTCTTC.

This chain joins TRBV28 and TRBJ2-7; D not resolved. Trimming took off 1 base at V and 3 bases at J, with 4 bases between the two ends. This CDR3 spans 12 amino acids. From germline, CDR1 is MDHEN and CDR2 SYDVKM. CDR3 in DNA: TGTGCCAGCAGTTTATTGAACTACGAGCAGTACTTC. The encoded protein is CASSLLNYEQYF.

This chain joins TRBV12-3 or TRBV12-4 and TRBJ1-5; TRBD1 matches 8 bases. The CDR3 is made up of 15 amino acids. V was pared by 5 bases and J by 5 bases, with 8 bases of the junction left unmatched. CDR3: CASSPDGQGYQPQHF. In DNA, the CDR3 is TGTGCCAGCAGTCCTGACGGACAGGGATATCAGCCCCAGCATTTT.

The chain carries TRBV28 and TRBJ2-5, with D perhaps matching TRBD1 (6 bases). In germline, CDR1 is MDHEN, CDR2 SYDVKM. The germline V and J ends were trimmed by 5 bases and 8 bases, with 12 bases remaining between them. CDR3 length: 12 amino acids. The CDR3 here is CASSVLQGTQYF. The DNA for the CDR3 is TGTGCCAGCAGTGTCCTACAGGGAACCCAGTACTTC.

As regards this clonotype: Compared with germline, one end of the junction differs, possibly owing to a read error. The J gene is TRBJ2-3, the V gene TRBV7-3, with 7 bases identical to TRBD1. Germline V gene data show CDR1 as SGHTA and CDR2 as FQGTGA. This CDR3 has 16 residues. CDR3 sequence: CAGSLTGDGGTDTQYF. CDR3 nucleotides: TGTGCCGGCAGCTTAACAGGGGACGGGGGCACAGATACGCAGTATTTT.

The table lists this clonotype with a few counts. The chain recombines TRBV7-2 with TRBJ2-2, with D perhaps TRBD1 or TRBD2 (5 bases each). Trimming stripped 2 bases from V and 1 base from J, with 17 bases between. This CDR3 is built from 18 residues. Germline lookup yields CDR1 SGHTA and CDR2 FQGNSA. The CDR3 loop reads CASSLRKGTLMNTGELFF. CDR3 sequence (DNA): TGTGCCAGCAGCTTACGGAAAGGGACCCTTATGAACACCGGGGAGCTGTTTTTT.

The chain joins TRBV6-1 to TRBJ2-5; D remains unclear. Germline assignment: CDR1 MNHNS and CDR2 SASEGT. This CDR3 is built from 14 residues. Between the trimmed V and J ends, which lost 5 bases and 11 bases, there was a span of 21 bases. The chain's CDR3 is CASSSLGGSYKQYF. In DNA form, the CDR3 reads TGTGCCAGCAGTTCTCTTGGCGGTTCCTACAAGCAGTACTTC.

CDR3 sequence: CASSPDHYEQYF. As DNA, the CDR3 is TGTGCCAGCAGTCCGGACCACTACGAGCAGTACTTC. The genes are TRBV12-3 or TRBV12-4 and TRBJ2-7; unclear D gene. The V gene lost 5 bases and the J gene lost 3 bases, with 8 bases spanning the gap. The CDR3 sequence is 12 residues long.

V is TRBV21-1 and J is TRBJ2-1; TRBD2, the D gene given by the table, was not confirmed from the DNA. TRBV21-1 is shown as a pseudogene. The CDR3 loop spans 15 amino acids. This CDR3 is CARLKREVVYNEQFF. The DNA for the CDR3 is TGTGCCAGATTAAAGCGGGAGGTGGTTTACAATGAGCAGTTCTTC.

The CDR3 here is CASTSQPVVNEQFF. As DNA, the CDR3 is TGTGCCAGCACCTCACAACCCGTTGTCAATGAGCAGTTCTTC. The rearrangement joins TRBV11-2 to TRBJ2-1; D is undetermined. In germline, CDR1 is SGHAT, CDR2 FQNNGV. CDR3 size: 14 residues. Trimming took off 7 bases at V and 6 bases at J, with 16 bases between the two ends.